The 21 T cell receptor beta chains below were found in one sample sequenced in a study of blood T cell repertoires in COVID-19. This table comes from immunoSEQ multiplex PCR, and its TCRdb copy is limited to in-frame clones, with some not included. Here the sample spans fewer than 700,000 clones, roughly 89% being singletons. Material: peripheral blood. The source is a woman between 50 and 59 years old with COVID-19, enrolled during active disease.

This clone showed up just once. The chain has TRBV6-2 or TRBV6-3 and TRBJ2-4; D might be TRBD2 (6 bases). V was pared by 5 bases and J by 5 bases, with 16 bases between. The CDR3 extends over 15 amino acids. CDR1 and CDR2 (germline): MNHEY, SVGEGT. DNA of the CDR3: TGTGCCAGCAGTCGACGGGGGACGGCAGAAAACATTCAGTACTTC. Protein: CASSRRGTAENIQYF.

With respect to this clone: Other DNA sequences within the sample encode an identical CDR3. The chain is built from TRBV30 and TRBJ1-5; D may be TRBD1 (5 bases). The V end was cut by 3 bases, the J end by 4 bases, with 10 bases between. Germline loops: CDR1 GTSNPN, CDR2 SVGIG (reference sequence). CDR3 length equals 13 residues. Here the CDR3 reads CAWSGDRNQPQHF. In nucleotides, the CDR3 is TGTGCCTGGAGCGGAGACAGAAATCAGCCCCAGCATTTT.

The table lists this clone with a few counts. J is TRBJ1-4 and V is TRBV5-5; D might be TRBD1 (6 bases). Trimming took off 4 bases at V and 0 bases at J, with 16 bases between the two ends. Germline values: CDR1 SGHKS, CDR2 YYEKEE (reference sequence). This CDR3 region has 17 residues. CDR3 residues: CASSLHPDRPTNEKLFF. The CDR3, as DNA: TGTGCCAGCAGCCTCCACCCTGACAGGCCAACTAATGAAAAACTGTTTTTT.

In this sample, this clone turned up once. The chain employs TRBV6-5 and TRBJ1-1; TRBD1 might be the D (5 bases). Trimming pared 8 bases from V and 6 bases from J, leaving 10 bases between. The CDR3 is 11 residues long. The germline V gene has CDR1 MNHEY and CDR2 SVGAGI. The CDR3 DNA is TGTGCCAGCGAACAGGTCTCTGAAGCTTTCTTT. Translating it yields CASEQVSEAFF.

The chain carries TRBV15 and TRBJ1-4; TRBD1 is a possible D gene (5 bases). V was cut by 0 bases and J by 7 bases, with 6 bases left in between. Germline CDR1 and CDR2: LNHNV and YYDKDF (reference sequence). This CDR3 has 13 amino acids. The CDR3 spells CATSRDRAEKLFF. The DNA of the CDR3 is TGTGCCACCAGCAGAGACAGGGCTGAAAAACTGTTTTTT.

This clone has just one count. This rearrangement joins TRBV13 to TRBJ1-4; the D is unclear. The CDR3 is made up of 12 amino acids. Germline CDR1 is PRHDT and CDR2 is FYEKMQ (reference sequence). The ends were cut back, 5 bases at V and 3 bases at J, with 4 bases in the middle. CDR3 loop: CASSLPNEKLFF. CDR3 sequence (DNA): TGTGCCAGCAGCCTCCCTAATGAAAAACTGTTTTTT.

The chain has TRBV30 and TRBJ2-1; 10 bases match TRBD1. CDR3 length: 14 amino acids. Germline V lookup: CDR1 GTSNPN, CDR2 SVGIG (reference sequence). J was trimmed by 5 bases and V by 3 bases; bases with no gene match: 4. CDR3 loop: CAWRGQGPDNEQFF. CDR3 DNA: TGTGCCTGGAGGGGACAGGGGCCTGACAATGAGCAGTTCTTC. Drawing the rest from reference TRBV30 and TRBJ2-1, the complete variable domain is SQTIHQWPATLVQPVGSPLSLECTVEGTSNPNLYWYRQAAGRGLQLLFYSVGIGQISSEVPQNLSASRPQDRQFILSSKKLLLSDSGFYLCAWRGQGPDNEQFFGPGTRLTVL.

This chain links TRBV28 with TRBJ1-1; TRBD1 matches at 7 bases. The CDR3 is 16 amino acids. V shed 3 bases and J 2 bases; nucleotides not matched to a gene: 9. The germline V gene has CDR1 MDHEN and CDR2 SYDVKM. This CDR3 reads CASSFRQGRRNTEAFF. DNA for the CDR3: TGTGCCAGCAGTTTTCGACAGGGCCGACGAAACACTGAAGCTTTCTTT. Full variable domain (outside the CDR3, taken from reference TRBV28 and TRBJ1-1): DVKVTQSSRYLVKRTGEKVFLECVQDMDHENMFWYRQDPGLGLRLIYFSYDVKMKEKGDIPEGYSVSREKKERFSLILESASTNQTSMYLCASSFRQGRRNTEAFFGQGTRLTVV.

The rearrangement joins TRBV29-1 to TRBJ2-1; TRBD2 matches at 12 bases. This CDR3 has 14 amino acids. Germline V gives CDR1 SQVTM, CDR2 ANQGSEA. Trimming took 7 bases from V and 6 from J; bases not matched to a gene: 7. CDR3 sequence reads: CSAKTSGGGNEQFF. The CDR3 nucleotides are TGCAGCGCAAAGACTAGCGGGGGCGGCAATGAGCAGTTCTTC.

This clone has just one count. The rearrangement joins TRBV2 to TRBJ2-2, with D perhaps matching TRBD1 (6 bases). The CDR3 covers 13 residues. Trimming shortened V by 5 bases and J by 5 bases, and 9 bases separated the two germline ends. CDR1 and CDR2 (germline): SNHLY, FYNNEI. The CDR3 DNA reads TGTGCCAGCAGTTCTACAGGGACCGGGGAGCTGTTTTTT. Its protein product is CASSSTGTGELFF.

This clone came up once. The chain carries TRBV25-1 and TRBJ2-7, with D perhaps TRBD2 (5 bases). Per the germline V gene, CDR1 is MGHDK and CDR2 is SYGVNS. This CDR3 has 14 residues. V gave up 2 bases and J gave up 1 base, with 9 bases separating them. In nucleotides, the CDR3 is TGTGCCAGCAGTGAAGAGGGCAGGTCCTACGAGCAGTACTTC. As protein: CASSEEGRSYEQYF.

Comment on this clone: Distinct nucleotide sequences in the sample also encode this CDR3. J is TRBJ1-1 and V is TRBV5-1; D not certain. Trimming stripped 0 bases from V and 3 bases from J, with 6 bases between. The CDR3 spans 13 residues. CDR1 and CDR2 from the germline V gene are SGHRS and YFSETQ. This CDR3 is CASSLDPDTEAFF. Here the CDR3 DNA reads TGCGCCAGCAGCTTGGATCCGGACACTGAAGCTTTCTTT.

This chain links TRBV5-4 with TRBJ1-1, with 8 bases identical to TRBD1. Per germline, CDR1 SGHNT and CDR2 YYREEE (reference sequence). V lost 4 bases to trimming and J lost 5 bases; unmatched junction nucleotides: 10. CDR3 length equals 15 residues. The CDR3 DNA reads TGTGCCAGCAGCCCACAAGGACAGGGCGGAACTGAAGCTTTCTTT. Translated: CASSPQGQGGTEAFF.

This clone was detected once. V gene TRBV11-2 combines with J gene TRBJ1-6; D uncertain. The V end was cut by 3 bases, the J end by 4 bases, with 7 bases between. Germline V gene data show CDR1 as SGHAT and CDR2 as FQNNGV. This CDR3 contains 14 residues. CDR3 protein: CASSFRGYNSPLHF. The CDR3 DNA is TGTGCCAGCAGCTTTCGGGGTTATAATTCACCCCTCCACTTT.

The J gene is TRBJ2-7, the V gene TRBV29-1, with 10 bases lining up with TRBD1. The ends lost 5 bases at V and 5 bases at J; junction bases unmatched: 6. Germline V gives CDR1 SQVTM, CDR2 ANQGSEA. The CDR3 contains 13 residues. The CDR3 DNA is TGCAGCGTTATGGGACAGGGGCGCAACGAGCAGTACTTC. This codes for CSVMGQGRNEQYF.

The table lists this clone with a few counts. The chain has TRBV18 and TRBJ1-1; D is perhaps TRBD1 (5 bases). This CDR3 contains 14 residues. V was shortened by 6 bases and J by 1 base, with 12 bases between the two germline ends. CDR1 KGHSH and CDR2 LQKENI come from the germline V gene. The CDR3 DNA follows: TGTGCCAGCTCCCTGGACACCCAGAACACTGAAGCTTTCTTT. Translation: CASSLDTQNTEAFF.

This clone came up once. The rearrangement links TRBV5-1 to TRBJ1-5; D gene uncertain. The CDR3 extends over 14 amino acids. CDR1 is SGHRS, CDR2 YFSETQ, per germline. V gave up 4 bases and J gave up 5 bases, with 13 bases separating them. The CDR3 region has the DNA TGCGCCAGCAGCGTGAAAGAGCTCTATCAGCCCCAGCATTTT. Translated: CASSVKELYQPQHF.

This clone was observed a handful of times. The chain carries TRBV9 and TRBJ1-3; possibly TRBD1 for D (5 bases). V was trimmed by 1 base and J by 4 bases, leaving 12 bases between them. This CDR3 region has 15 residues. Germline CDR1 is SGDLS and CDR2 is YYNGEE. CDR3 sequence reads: CASSVQGSYGNTIYF. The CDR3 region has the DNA TGTGCCAGCAGCGTACAGGGATCGTACGGAAACACCATATATTTT.

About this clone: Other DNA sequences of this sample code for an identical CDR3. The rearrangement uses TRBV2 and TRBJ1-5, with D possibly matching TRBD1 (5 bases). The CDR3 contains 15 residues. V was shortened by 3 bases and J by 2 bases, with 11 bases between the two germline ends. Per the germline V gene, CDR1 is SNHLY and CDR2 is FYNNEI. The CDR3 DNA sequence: TGTGCCAGCAGTGAGTGGGGAGGGGGCAATCAGCCCCAGCATTTT. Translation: CASSEWGGGNQPQHF.

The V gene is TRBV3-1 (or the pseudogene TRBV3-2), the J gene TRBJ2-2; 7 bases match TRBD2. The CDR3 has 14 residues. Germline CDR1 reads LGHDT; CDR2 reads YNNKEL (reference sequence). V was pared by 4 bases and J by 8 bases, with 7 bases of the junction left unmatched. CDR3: CASSRRTGGGELFF. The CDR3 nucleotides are TGTGCCAGCAGCCGTAGGACGGGGGGAGGGGAGCTGTTTTTT.

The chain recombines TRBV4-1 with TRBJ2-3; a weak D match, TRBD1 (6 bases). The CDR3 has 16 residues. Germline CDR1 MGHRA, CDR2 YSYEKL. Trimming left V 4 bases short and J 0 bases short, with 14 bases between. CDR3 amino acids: CASSRSDSISTDTQYF. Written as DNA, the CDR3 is TGCGCCAGCAGCCGCTCGGACAGCATTAGCACAGATACGCAGTATTTT.